Below are 17 T cell receptor beta chains sequenced from a single sample in a study of T cell responses to AZD1222 COVID-19 vaccine. Method: immunoSEQ multiplex PCR; TCRdb's copy keeps in-frame clones and lacks some. The sample lists about 90,000 clones, almost 90% seen once, with around 10% in the top ten. The material was peripheral blood, obtained on day 0 of MenACWY control vaccination. These receptors came from an adult in good health.

This sequence joins TRBV5-1 and TRBJ2-7; 10 bases line up with TRBD2. V dropped 2 bases and J dropped 3; count of bases not matched to a gene: 5. Germline V lookup: CDR1 SGHRS, CDR2 YFSETQ. The CDR3 length is 15 residues. The CDR3 region is CASSFTLAGVYEQYF. CDR3 sequence (DNA): TGCGCCAGCAGCTTCACTCTAGCGGGAGTCTACGAGCAGTACTTC.

DNA for the CDR3: TGTGCCAGTAGTATAGATGCGACACCCTACGAGCAGTACTTC. Amino acids: CASSIDATPYEQYF. The V and J genes are TRBV19 and TRBJ2-7; D is unclear. Germline-derived CDR1 and CDR2 are LNHDA and SQIVND (reference sequence). V lost 0 bases and J lost 2, with 8 bases in between. The CDR3 contains 14 residues.

This chain connects TRBV21-1 to TRBJ1-1; the table calls TRBD1, which could not be checked here. TRBV21-1 is classified as a pseudogene. The CDR3 spans 16 residues. The CDR3 sequence is CASSSRDRAEDTEAFF. The CDR3 nucleotides are TGTGCCAGCAGCTCTCGGGACAGGGCGGAGGACACTGAAGCTTTCTTT.

The rearrangement links TRBV7-9 to TRBJ1-1; 7 bases fit TRBD1. The CDR3 consists of 13 residues. The J segment lost 2 bases and the V segment lost 8 bases, leaving 5 bases of the junction unmatched. Germline V lookup: CDR1 SEHNR, CDR2 FQNEAQ (reference sequence). CDR3 DNA: TGTGCCAGCGGCGGGACAGCAAACACTGAAGCTTTCTTT. Translation: CASGGTANTEAFF.

The rearrangement uses TRBV4-1 and TRBJ2-1; D is tentatively TRBD1 or TRBD2 (5 bases each). Trimming removed 3 bases at V and 5 bases at J, with 14 bases between. The CDR3 runs 15 residues. The germline CDR1 and CDR2 sequences are MGHRA and YSYEKL. The CDR3 nucleotides are TGCGCCAGCAGCCACCGGGACGGCTTTAACAATGAGCAGTTCTTC. Translating it yields CASSHRDGFNNEQFF.

This rearrangement joins TRBV5-1 to TRBJ2-7, with TRBD2 matching over 13 bases. V trimming: 3 bases; J trimming: 3 bases; junction bases outside the gene matches: 3. The CDR3 sequence is 15 residues long. CDR1 and CDR2 from the germline V gene are SGHRS and YFSETQ. CDR3 coding DNA: TGCGCCAGCAGCTCACTAGCGGGGGGGAACTACGAGCAGTACTTC. Its protein is CASSSLAGGNYEQYF.

The J gene is TRBJ1-3, the V gene TRBV2; 7 bases fit TRBD1. Germline V CDR1 and CDR2: SNHLY, FYNNEI. The CDR3 is 13 amino acids. V gave up 6 bases and J gave up 4 bases; unmatched junction bases: 3. The CDR3 loop is CASSPDRGNTIYF. The CDR3 coding sequence is TGTGCCAGCAGCCCGGACAGGGGAAACACCATATATTTT.

The chain links TRBV27 to TRBJ1-2; D uncertain. V lost 6 bases to trimming and J lost 8 bases, with 10 bases between them. The germline V gene has CDR1 MNHEY and CDR2 SMNVEV (reference sequence). The CDR3 sequence is 11 residues long. Here the CDR3 DNA reads TGTGCCAGCAGGGCATCTGGGGGCTACACCTTC. It is translated as CASRASGGYTF.

The chain carries TRBV5-1 and TRBJ1-1, with TRBD1 matching over 7 bases. Losses at the gene ends were 5 bases for V and 3 bases for J; bases not matched to a gene: 7. The CDR3 runs to 14 residues. Germline CDR1 SGHRS, CDR2 YFSETQ. CDR3: CASRPDRDYTEAFF. The CDR3, as DNA: TGCGCCAGCAGACCCGACAGGGATTACACTGAAGCTTTCTTT.

The chain has TRBV5-4 and TRBJ2-1, with 8 bases matching TRBD1. Per the germline V gene, CDR1 is SGHNT and CDR2 is YYREEE (reference sequence). V lost 0 bases, J lost 7 bases, and 9 bases stayed unmatched. The CDR3 loop spans 16 amino acids. The CDR3: CASSLGDDRGGNEQFF. In nucleotides, the CDR3 is TGTGCCAGCAGCTTGGGGGATGACAGGGGAGGAAATGAGCAGTTCTTC.

J is TRBJ1-4 and V is TRBV5-8, with a possible D match to TRBD1 (6 bases). From germline, CDR1 is SGHTS and CDR2 YDEGEE. V lost 3 bases to trimming and J lost 5 bases, with 14 bases between them. CDR3 length: 15 residues. In nucleotides, the CDR3 is TGTGCCAGCAGCTCGAGGGGGGAATTGAATGAAAAACTGTTTTTT. Encoded protein: CASSSRGELNEKLFF.

The chain combines TRBV5-1 with TRBJ1-2; D unclear. CDR1 is SGHRS and CDR2 is YFSETQ in the germline V gene. Trimming took off 0 bases at V and 2 bases at J, with 5 bases between the two ends. The CDR3 consists of 13 residues. CDR3 loop: CASSLEGNYGYTF. CDR3 DNA sequence: TGCGCCAGCAGCTTGGAGGGAAACTATGGCTACACCTTC.

The chain has TRBV25-1 and TRBJ2-3; D is perhaps TRBD2 (5 bases). The CDR3 contains 14 residues. V was trimmed by 3 bases and J by 8 bases, leaving 15 bases between them. Germline CDR1 is MGHDK and CDR2 is SYGVNS. The CDR3, as DNA: TGTGCCAGCAGTGATAGGGAGCGCGTAGGTACGCAGTATTTT. Protein product: CASSDRERVGTQYF.

A few counts support this clone. The chain is built from TRBV4-3 and TRBJ1-4, with 7 positions matching TRBD1. This CDR3 has 15 amino acids. J was trimmed by 0 bases and V by 4 bases; bases with no gene match: 2. CDR1 is LGHNA, CDR2 YSLEER, per germline. The CDR3 protein is CASSPGTATNEKLFF. As DNA, the CDR3 is TGCGCCAGCAGCCCAGGGACAGCAACTAATGAAAAACTGTTTTTT.

The chain employs TRBV7-9 and TRBJ2-7; D might be TRBD2 (6 bases). The CDR3 length is 14 residues. Trimming removed 5 bases from V and 6 bases from J, with 17 bases in between. Germline CDR1 is SEHNR and CDR2 is FQNEAQ (reference sequence). CDR3 sequence reads: CASSTGTSRGEQYF. The CDR3 region has the DNA TGTGCCAGCAGCACCGGGACGTCGCGGGGCGAGCAGTACTTC.

Relative to its sample, this clone is medium-sized. The chain employs TRBV6-5 and TRBJ1-2; D not resolved. Germline CDR1 reads MNHEY; CDR2 reads SVGAGI. The ends were cut back, 4 bases at V and 8 bases at J, with 17 bases in the middle. The CDR3 length is 14 residues. In DNA, the CDR3 is TGTGCCAGCAGTTTCCTATCGACCCGAGCGGGCTACACCTTC. Translation: CASSFLSTRAGYTF.

The chain employs TRBV2 and TRBJ1-6, with TRBD1 matching 7 bases. The CDR3 has 13 residues. CDR1 and CDR2 (germline): SNHLY, FYNNEI. V lost 7 bases and J lost 12; bases outside the gene matches: 9. The CDR3 sequence: CASTPGDSGPLHF. In nucleotides, the CDR3 is TGTGCCAGCACTCCCGGGGACAGCGGACCCCTCCACTTT.